The source of this TCR beta chain is a study of CD8 T cells in ankylosing spondylitis. Study conclusions and caveats: Clones linked to the disease showed a CD8+ phenotype. They occurred at relatively low frequencies in peripheral blood. Within ankylosing spondylitis blood, a TCR beta motif made up of several highly homologous variants appeared to be characteristic.

V was clipped by 4 bases and J by 8 bases, with 8 bases between them. The CDR3 runs 11 residues. Germline values: CDR1 KGHSY, CDR2 FQNENV. The authors made TCR beta libraries by quantitative 5'-RACE with molecular barcodes. TCRdb independently ran MiXCR on the 5' RACE reads; one entry per CDR3 protein. The sample has under 200,000 distinct CDR3 sequences; just over 9.5% are singletons. This clonotype was counted only a few times. Its specificity is unknown. This sequence joins TRBV16 and TRBJ1-2; D not certain. The receptor was isolated from a female donor with ankylosing spondylitis or in good health (not recorded which). The sequencing input was blood, either unsorted or a sorted T cell fraction (not recorded which). CDR3 nucleotide sequence: TGTGCCAGCAGCCTTATGAGCGGCTACACCTTC. It encodes CASSLMSGYTF.